Sequencing of this T cell receptor (beta chain) was carried out in a study of glioma-infiltrating T cells after dendritic cell vaccination. About the study: Treatment, given 2003 to 2012, was autologous tumor lysate-pulsed dendritic cell vaccination.

Up to about 2 ug genomic DNA was used for TCRB CDR3 amplification. Amplification used 60 V beta primers and 13 J beta primers. The protocol was immunoSEQ multiplex PCR, while the TCRdb copy is restricted to in-frame clones and leaves out a portion. The sample consists of tens of thousands of clones, roughly four fifths of them appearing once. Time point described: after dendritic cell vaccination, including at tumor progression/relapse. The sequencing here drew on blood, taken after dendritic cell vaccination. The sequence was collected from a human donor with glioblastoma.

DNA of the CDR3: TGTGCCAGCAGCCAGGAGAGGGTTAATGAGCAGTTCTTC. It specifies CASSQERVNEQFF. V gene TRBV4-2 combines with J gene TRBJ2-1, with D perhaps TRBD2 (5 bases). The CDR3 is 13 amino acids. The germline V gene has CDR1 LGHNA and CDR2 YNFKEQ. Trimming stripped 3 bases from V and 7 bases from J, with 10 bases between.